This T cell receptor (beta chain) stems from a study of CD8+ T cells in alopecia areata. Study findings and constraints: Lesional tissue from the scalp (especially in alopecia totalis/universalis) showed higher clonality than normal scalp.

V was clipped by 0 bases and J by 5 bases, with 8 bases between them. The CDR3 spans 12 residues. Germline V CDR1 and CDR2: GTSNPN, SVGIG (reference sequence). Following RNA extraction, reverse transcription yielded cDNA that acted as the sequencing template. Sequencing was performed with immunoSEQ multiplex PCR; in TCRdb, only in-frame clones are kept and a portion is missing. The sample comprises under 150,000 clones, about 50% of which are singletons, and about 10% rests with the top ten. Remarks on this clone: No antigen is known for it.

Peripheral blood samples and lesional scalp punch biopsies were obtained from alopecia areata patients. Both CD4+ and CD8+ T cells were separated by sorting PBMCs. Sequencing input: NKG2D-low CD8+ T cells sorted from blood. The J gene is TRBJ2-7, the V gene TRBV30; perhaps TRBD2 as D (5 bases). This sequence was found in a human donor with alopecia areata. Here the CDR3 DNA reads TGTGCCTGGAGTGTTTCGGGGAACGAGCAGTACTTC. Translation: CAWSVSGNEQYF.